This T cell receptor (beta chain) was sequenced for a study of cytotoxic CD8 clonotypes in ibrutinib-treated CLL. Findings and limits, study-wide: Baseline levels of clonality went above those of age-matched healthy donors and moved with circulating CD8+ T-cell counts.

Regarding this clone: Its matching antigen is unknown.

Profiling relied on immunoSEQ multiplex PCR, and the TCRdb table lists in-frame clones only, not all of them. The sample consists of about 300,000 clones, roughly three quarters of them appearing once. V was pared by 1 base and J by 10 bases, with 14 bases between. The CDR3 has 15 amino acids. The germline gives CDR1 LNHNV, CDR2 YYDKDF (reference sequence). The receptor's source is a human donor with chronic lymphocytic leukemia. Sequences were derived from PBMCs, sampled at disease progression, from a patient treated with ibrutinib. V gene TRBV15 combines with J gene TRBJ1-6; D gene unclear. The CDR3 is CATSRGGSVLSPLHF. In nucleotides, the CDR3 is TGTGCCACCAGCAGAGGGGGTTCAGTCTTGTCACCCCTCCACTTT.